This TCR beta chain was profiled in a study of cytomegalovirus exposure and HLA in healthy donors. Study findings and constraints: An ancestry cluster, one associated with Asian ancestry, reportedly showed fewer N-insertions than the approximately 670-donor mean in a later analysis. Whilst most TCR sequences proved rare, a subset of public TCRs occurred across many donors.

13 Jbeta primers and 60 Vbeta primers were used for the PCR. Clones were read by immunoSEQ multiplex PCR, and TCRdb kept only the in-frame ones, dropping some. The data show about 130,000 clones, around 84% seen once. The CDR3 has 16 residues. Trimming removed 6 bases at V and 0 bases at J, with 12 bases between. In germline, CDR1 is MDHEN, CDR2 SYDVKM. With respect to this clone: Antigen: not known.

The chain couples TRBV28 to TRBJ1-6; D call uncertain. The specimen was PBMCs. The sequence derives from a woman aged 18-29 years in good health and CMV-seropositive. The CDR3 DNA reads TGTGCCAGCAGCCCCCGGGAAAGCTCCTATAATTCACCCCTCCACTTT. Encoded protein: CASSPRESSYNSPLHF.